These 32 T cell receptor beta chains were sequenced from one sample in a study of tumor and adjacent non-tumor tissue in lung cancer. A modified ARM-PCR protocol with three rounds of nested PCR amplified TCRbeta. Via MiXCR, TCRdb re-called the multiplex PCR reads, giving one row per CDR3 protein. This sample has 75,000 to 100,000 distinct CDR3 sequences, with about 72% found just once. The template was RNA from unsorted bulk tissue. Material for sequencing was lung tumor tissue. These receptors were collected from a man between 60 and 75 years old with non-small cell lung cancer.

This rearrangement joins TRBV5-1 to TRBJ2-5; unclear D gene. CDR1 is SGHRS and CDR2 is YFSETQ in the germline V gene. This CDR3 is built from 12 residues. V was clipped by 4 bases and J by 4 bases, with 8 bases between them. CDR3 sequence: CASSRWGETQYF. CDR3 nucleotide sequence: TGCGCCAGCAGCCGATGGGGAGAGACCCAGTACTTC.

This clonotype has a single count. Sequence at one end of the junction differs from germline and may be a read error. This chain connects TRBV12-3 or TRBV12-4 to TRBJ2-1; D not certain. This CDR3 is 12 amino acids long. The CDR3 nucleotides are TGTGCCAGCAGCATACAGTACAATGAGCAGCTCTTC. As protein: CASSIQYNEQLF.

The V call is TRBV12-3 or TRBV12-4, the J call TRBJ1-5, with TRBD1 identical over 10 bases. The CDR3 consists of 15 residues. The CDR3 nucleotides are TGTGTCGGCAGACAGGGGGCTGGTAGCAATCAGCCCCAGCATTTT. Protein: CVGRQGAGSNQPQHF.

In the case of this clonotype: A junction end diverges from the germline sequence, so it may reflect a read error. The chain uses TRBV11-1 and TRBJ1-1; no firm D call. Germline CDR1 reads SGHAT; CDR2 reads FQDESV (reference sequence). The CDR3 extends over 14 amino acids. CDR3 bases: TGTGCCACTGTGGGAGAGACCACGAACACTGTAGCTTTCTTT. Amino acids: CATVGETTNTVAFF.

The chain has TRBV20-1 and TRBJ2-1, with a tentative D call TRBD1 (5 bases). Trimming cost V 3 bases and J 9 bases, with 12 bases left between them. The CDR3 sequence is 12 residues long. Germline CDR1 and CDR2: DFQATT and SNEGSKA (reference sequence). The CDR3 sequence: CSASWQDIEQFF. CDR3 in DNA: TGCAGTGCTAGTTGGCAGGACATTGAGCAGTTCTTC.

This chain links TRBV7-3 with TRBJ2-3; 10 bases line up with TRBD2. Per the germline V gene, CDR1 is SGHTA and CDR2 is FQGTGA. J gave up 2 bases and V 4 bases, and 3 bases lay outside the gene matches. The CDR3 runs to 15 residues. Here the CDR3 reads CASSYLAGDTDTQYF. For the CDR3, the DNA is TGTGCCAGCAGCTATCTAGCGGGAGACACAGATACGCAGTATTTT.

V gene TRBV5-1 combines with J gene TRBJ1-2, with D possibly matching TRBD1 (5 bases). Germline CDR1 and CDR2: SGHRS and YFSETQ. Between the trimmed V and J ends, which lost 7 bases and 0 bases, there was a span of 13 bases. The CDR3 sequence is 14 residues long. The CDR3 nucleotides are TGCGCCAGCGGTCAAGACAGCCCTAACTATGGCTACACCTTC. Protein sequence: CASGQDSPNYGYTF.

The chain combines TRBV14 with TRBJ1-2, with D tentatively TRBD1 (6 bases). The CDR3 is made up of 13 amino acids. In germline, CDR1 is SGHDN, CDR2 FVKESK. The CDR3 reads CTSSQDIRGGYTF. Written as DNA, the CDR3 is TGTACTAGCAGCCAAGATATTAGGGGGGGCTACACCTTC.

Concerning this clonotype itself: The conserved closing phenylalanine or tryptophan is absent in this CDR3, likely reflecting a read error. This chain connects TRBV4-1 to TRBJ1-1; D is unclear. The V gene lost 4 bases and the J gene lost 5 bases, with 14 bases spanning the gap. This CDR3 has 14 amino acids. From germline, CDR1 is MGHRA and CDR2 YSYEKL. CDR3 loop: CASSRYEGGTEAFL. CDR3 sequence (DNA): TGCGCCAGCAGCCGATACGAGGGAGGAACTGAAGCTTTCCTT.

This chain uses TRBV6-2 or TRBV6-3 with TRBJ2-3; the D gene is possibly TRBD1 (6 bases). Trimming shortened V by 5 bases and J by 0 bases, and 27 bases separated the two germline ends. The germline CDR1 and CDR2 sequences are MNHEY and SVGEGT. This CDR3 spans 20 amino acids. The CDR3 DNA follows: TGTGCCAGCAGTGCAAATCATGGACAGTTCACAATCTCTAGCACAGATACGCAGTATTTT. This translates into CASSANHGQFTISSTDTQYF.

This clonotype has a handful of counts. A much larger clone is a single base away; this may be a read error. V is TRBV6-2 or TRBV6-3 and J is TRBJ2-7; D is undetermined. Trimming took 5 bases from V and 3 from J, leaving 8 bases between them. Germline loops: CDR1 MNHEY, CDR2 SVGEGT. CDR3 size: 12 residues. The CDR3 DNA sequence: TGTGCCAGCAGTAGGAACCTCTACGAGCAGTACTTC. Protein product: CASSRNLYEQYF.

As regards this clonotype: Compared with germline, one end of the junction differs, possibly owing to a read error. The genes are TRBV4-2 and TRBJ2-1; D gene uncertain. The CDR3 runs 15 residues. Germline CDR1 is LGHNA and CDR2 is YNFKEQ. The CDR3, as DNA: TGTGCCAGCAGCCAAGATGAACGCTCCTACAATGAGCAGCTCTTC. It translates to CASSQDERSYNEQLF.

Comments on this clonotype: The junction shows a germline mismatch at one end, possibly a read error. The V call is TRBV4-2, the J call TRBJ1-1, with 7 bases aligning to TRBD1. The germline V gene has CDR1 LGHNA and CDR2 YNFKEQ. The CDR3 length is 15 residues. The CDR3 DNA is TGTGTCAGCAGTCAAGAAAGGGGGCTGGTGACTGAAGCTTTCTTT. This sequence encodes CVSSQERGLVTEAFF.

As regards this clonotype: One end of the junction is discordant with germline, which a read error may explain. The rearrangement uses TRBV20-1 and TRBJ2-4; D unclear. Germline CDR1 and CDR2: DFQATT and SNEGSKA (reference sequence). The CDR3 contains 14 residues. The CDR3 DNA follows: TGCAGTGCTAGAGAGGACGAAAGCTTTTCGATTCATTACTTC. Translation gives CSAREDESFSIHYF.

For this clonotype: One end of the junction is discordant with germline, which a read error may explain. This chain links TRBV11-3 with TRBJ2-7; no clear D. The CDR3 contains 13 residues. CDR1 and CDR2 (germline): SGHNT, YENEEA. The CDR3 coding sequence is TGTGCCAGCGGCTTAGATGATTCCTCTGAGCAGTACTTC. It encodes CASGLDDSSEQYF.

This clonotype was detected many times. V gene TRBV30 combines with J gene TRBJ1-5; 7 nucleotides line up with TRBD1. This CDR3 is built from 13 residues. Trimming removed 3 bases from V and 6 bases from J; junction bases left unmatched: 5. Germline values: CDR1 GTSNPN, CDR2 SVGIG (reference sequence). CDR3 protein: CAWRGGIGQPQHF. Here the CDR3 DNA reads TGTGCCTGGAGAGGGGGCATCGGTCAGCCCCAGCATTTT.

The table lists this clonotype with a few counts. A much larger clone lies a single base off, so this may be a read error. The chain couples TRBV6-5 to TRBJ1-1; no reliable D call. CDR1 and CDR2 from the germline V gene are MNHEY and SVGAGI. The CDR3 sequence is 11 residues long. Between the trimmed V and J ends, which lost 5 bases and 10 bases, there was a span of 11 bases. The CDR3 is CASSDTDIAFF. The CDR3 DNA is TGTGCCAGCAGTGATACAGACATAGCTTTCTTT.

This rearrangement joins TRBV11-2 to TRBJ2-1; TRBD2 might be the D (6 bases). The V gene's germline CDR1 is SGHAT and CDR2 FQNNGV. V lost 6 bases to trimming and J lost 8 bases, with 20 bases between them. CDR3 length equals 15 residues. CDR3 in amino acids: CASRPHRGISDEQFF. CDR3 sequence (DNA): TGTGCCAGCAGACCGCACCGGGGGATAAGCGATGAGCAGTTCTTC.

Regarding this clonotype: One end of the junction varies from germline; a read error may be responsible. The rearrangement uses TRBV4-2 and TRBJ2-3, with TRBD2 as a possible D gene (6 bases). Germline lookup yields CDR1 LGHNA and CDR2 YNFKEQ. The CDR3 totals 17 residues. CDR3 in DNA: TGTGCCAGTAGCCGCGTCGGGAGTCCCACTTCGCCAGATACGCAGTATTTT. The encoded protein is CASSRVGSPTSPDTQYF.

This clonotype was seen only a few times. The rearrangement links TRBV20-1 to TRBJ2-4, with 9 bases lining up with TRBD1. The V and J ends lost 5 bases and 6 bases, in that order; junction bases with no gene match: 5. Germline lookup yields CDR1 DFQATT and CDR2 SNEGSKA (reference sequence). The CDR3 is made up of 13 amino acids. The CDR3: CSAATGGLNIQYF. The DNA of the CDR3 is TGCAGTGCTGCCACAGGGGGCTTAAACATTCAGTACTTC.

This clonotype was counted between two and nine times. This sequence may be a read error, since a much larger clone differs from it by one base. This chain's CDR3 is CASSSGVSTEASF. The CDR3 bases are TGTGCCAGCAGCTCAGGGGTTAGCACTGAAGCTTCCTTT. The chain combines TRBV12-3 or TRBV12-4 with TRBJ1-1, with TRBD1 as a possible D gene (6 bases). The CDR3 contains 13 residues.

As concerns this clonotype: This may be a read error: a much more frequent sequence differs by one nucleotide. This sequence joins TRBV5-1 and TRBJ1-1, with 8 bases that match TRBD1. CDR1 and CDR2 from the germline V gene are SGHRS and YFSETQ. CDR3 length equals 15 residues. The CDR3 DNA reads TGCTCCAGCAGCCCGAGGACAGGGTCCTCCACTGAAGCTTTCTTT. Translated: CSSSPRTGSSTEAFF.

With regard to this clonotype: A read error may be the cause here, since a much bigger clone is one base away. This chain links TRBV19 with TRBJ2-3; 7 bases align to TRBD1. After removal of 7 bases from V and 0 bases from J, the junction contained 4 bases not matched to a gene. Germline assignment: CDR1 LNHDA and CDR2 SQIVND (reference sequence). The CDR3 has 14 amino acids. The chain's CDR3 is CASMMTGSTDTQYF. The DNA for the CDR3 is TGTGCCAGTATGATGACAGGGAGCACAGATACGCAGTATTTT.

Relative to its sample, this clonotype is large. The chain employs TRBV11-3 and TRBJ2-3, with D hard to call. Germline V gene sequence: CDR1 SGHNT, CDR2 YENEEA. The length of the CDR3 is 14 residues. Trimming pared 1 base from V and 2 bases from J, leaving 7 bases between. In DNA form, the CDR3 reads TGTGCCAGCAGCTTAGTCGGCTACACAGATACGCAGTATTTT. Amino acids: CASSLVGYTDTQYF.

In DNA, the CDR3 is TGTGCCAGCAGTCAACAGGGAGGTACCAATGAGCAGTTCTTC. It is translated as CASSQQGGTNEQFF. The gene calls are TRBV28 and TRBJ2-1; D tentatively fits TRBD1 or TRBD2 (6 bases each). The V end lost 5 bases, the J end lost 6 bases, and 14 bases lay between the germline ends. Germline V CDR1 and CDR2: MDHEN, SYDVKM. The CDR3 is 14 amino acids.

For this clonotype: This is likely a read error, given that the CDR3 carries no conserved phenylalanine or tryptophan at its end. The chain links TRBV7-8 to TRBJ2-3, with D possibly TRBD1 on 5 matching bases. Germline assignment: CDR1 SGHVS and CDR2 FQNEAQ. The CDR3 is 14 residues long. The CDR3 is CARSLSRDEDTQYL. The CDR3 nucleotides are TGTGCCAGGAGCTTATCCAGGGATGAAGATACGCAGTATCTT.

With regard to this clonotype: This may come from a read error, since a much larger clone is one base off. Given the absence of the conserved phenylalanine or tryptophan at the CDR3 end, a read error is likely. The chain combines TRBV20-1 with TRBJ2-5; D gene uncertain. This CDR3 contains 13 residues. CDR1 is DFQATT and CDR2 is SNEGSKA in the germline V gene (reference sequence). With 2 bases removed from V and 5 bases from J, the gap between germline ends came to 12 bases. Here the CDR3 reads CSARYWGTETQYL. The CDR3 DNA reads TGCAGTGCTAGATATTGGGGAACGGAGACCCAGTACCTC.

With respect to this clonotype: Since the CDR3 does not end with the conserved phenylalanine or tryptophan, this likely comes from a read error. The limits of the CDR3 on the DNA are not certain, so only TCRdb's listed CDR3 is given. This chain joins TRBV6-6 and TRBJ2-7; no DNA check was done on the table's D call, TRBD1. The CDR3 is 13 residues long, counting both termini. Per the germline V gene, CDR1 is MNHNY and CDR2 is SVGAGI (reference sequence). The CDR3 loop reads CATGPRQAYEQYL.

About this clonotype: One end of the junction does not line up with germline, which may come from a read error. V is TRBV12-3 or TRBV12-4 and J is TRBJ2-3, with 11 positions matching TRBD1. The CDR3 covers 15 residues. CDR3 sequence: CPSSLGTGGTDTQYF. The CDR3 region has the DNA TGTCCCAGCAGTCTCGGGACAGGGGGTACAGATACGCAGTATTTT.

Remarks on this clonotype: Germline and junction disagree at one end, which may indicate a read error. This chain links TRBV19 with TRBJ2-3; 7 bases map to TRBD1. The CDR3 contains 14 residues. Germline CDR1 and CDR2: LNHDA and SQIVND (reference sequence). The DNA for the CDR3 is TGTGCCAGTAGGATGACAGGGAGCATAGATACGCAGTATTTT. It specifies CASRMTGSIDTQYF.

Turning to this clonotype: The junction does not match germline at one end; this may be a read error. The J gene is TRBJ1-1, the V gene TRBV5-1; D uncertain. Germline CDR1 and CDR2: SGHRS and YFSETQ. The CDR3 has 13 residues. The CDR3 spells CSSSSGSDTEAFF. CDR3 in DNA: TGCTCCAGCAGCTCTGGGAGTGACACTGAAGCTTTCTTT.

This clonotype was seen at least ten times. This chain links TRBV4-1 with TRBJ1-6; the D is unclear. This CDR3 has 15 residues. CDR1 and CDR2 (germline): MGHRA, YSYEKL. V lost 1 base, J lost 9 bases, and 13 bases lay in between. CDR3 nucleotides: TGCGCCAGCAGCCAAGGAGGGTCGCGCAGTTCACCCCTCCACTTT. Protein sequence: CASSQGGSRSSPLHF.